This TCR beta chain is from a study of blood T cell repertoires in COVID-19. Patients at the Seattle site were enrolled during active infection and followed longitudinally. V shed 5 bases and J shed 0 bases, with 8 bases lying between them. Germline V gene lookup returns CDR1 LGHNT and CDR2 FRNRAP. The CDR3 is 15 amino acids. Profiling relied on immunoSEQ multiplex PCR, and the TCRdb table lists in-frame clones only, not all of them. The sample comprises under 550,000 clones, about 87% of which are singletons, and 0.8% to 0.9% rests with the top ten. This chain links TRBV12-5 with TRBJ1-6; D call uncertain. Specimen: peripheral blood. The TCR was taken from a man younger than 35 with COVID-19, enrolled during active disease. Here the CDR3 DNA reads TGTGCTAGTGGTCCGGGGAGCTCCTATAATTCACCCCTCCACTTT. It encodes CASGPGSSYNSPLHF.